This T cell receptor (beta chain) was documented in a study of T-cell reconstitution after alpha-beta-depleted transplantation in children. Unique molecular identifiers featured in how the TCRbeta library was prepared. In TCRdb, the PCR reads were re-called with MiXCR into one record per CDR3 protein. The sample shows about 76,000 distinct CDR3 sequences, over 12% of them seen only once. There are 15 residues in the CDR3. Germline V lookup: CDR1 SGDLS, CDR2 YYNGEE. After removal of 6 bases from V and 4 bases from J, the junction contained 5 bases not matched to a gene. The clonotype comes from a male patient between 2 and 9 years old who had a stem cell transplant for acute lymphoblastic leukemia, so the T cells may come from the graft donor. The sequenced sample was PBMCs, mostly from graft donor cells, obtained 180 days after TCRalphabeta/CD19-depleted stem cell transplant. The chain links TRBV9 to TRBJ2-3; 13 bases align to TRBD2. The CDR3: CASTTSGRAADTQYF. The CDR3 DNA sequence: TGTGCCAGCACCACTAGCGGGAGGGCCGCAGATACGCAGTATTTT.